The 17 T cell receptor beta chains presented below share a single source sample, sequenced in a study of cytomegalovirus exposure and HLA in healthy donors. Data came from immunoSEQ multiplex PCR; TCRdb stores just in-frame clones and leaves some out. This sample has about 110,000 clones, with around 95% found just once. The sequenced sample consisted of PBMCs. The receptors were gathered from a young woman in good health and CMV-seronegative.

The count of this clone is one. V is TRBV6-5 and J is TRBJ2-7; TRBD1 aligns across 9 bases. Germline trimming cut 6 bases from V and 3 bases from J; bases unmatched to any gene: 6. Germline-derived CDR1 and CDR2 are MNHEY and SVGAGI. The CDR3 is 14 amino acids. This chain's CDR3 is CASSQDRGDYEQYF. The CDR3 DNA follows: TGTGCCAGCAGCCAAGACAGGGGGGACTACGAGCAGTACTTC.

V and J are TRBV21-1 and TRBJ1-5; TRBD1 is the table's D call and was not checked against the DNA. TRBV21-1 is reported as a pseudogene. The CDR3 totals 16 residues. CDR3 coding DNA: TGTGCCAGCAGCAAAGAGCGACAGGCACAGGGCGGGCCCCAGCATTTT. It yields the protein CASSKERQAQGGPQHF.

The chain couples TRBV6-1 to TRBJ2-5; TRBD2 aligns across 9 bases. CDR1 MNHNS and CDR2 SASEGT come from the germline V gene. The CDR3 covers 15 residues. Trimming at V came to 6 bases and at J to 5 bases, leaving 10 bases not matched to a gene. CDR3 loop: CASRLISGGGETQYF. The DNA for the CDR3 is TGTGCCAGCAGATTGATTAGCGGGGGAGGCGAGACCCAGTACTTC.

The chain couples TRBV25-1 to TRBJ2-3; a possible D gene is TRBD2 (7 bases). This CDR3 has 15 amino acids. With 3 bases removed from V and 4 bases from J, the gap between germline ends came to 14 bases. CDR1 MGHDK and CDR2 SYGVNS come from the germline V gene. The CDR3 coding sequence is TGTGCCAGCAGTGATACGGGGGGCGTGGCAGATACGCAGTATTTT. Its translation is CASSDTGGVADTQYF.

The chain combines TRBV18 with TRBJ2-7, with a weak D call TRBD1 (5 bases). Germline values: CDR1 KGHSH, CDR2 LQKENI. V shed 2 bases and J shed 1 base, with 9 bases lying between them. This CDR3 is 14 amino acids long. The CDR3 reads CASSPMGLSYEQYF. CDR3 sequence (DNA): TGTGCCAGCTCACCAATGGGGCTTTCCTACGAGCAGTACTTC.

The gene calls are TRBV5-8 and TRBJ2-1, with a tentative D call TRBD1 (5 bases). V was trimmed by 0 bases and J by 4 bases, leaving 11 bases between them. The CDR3 is made up of 15 amino acids. CDR1 is SGHTS, CDR2 YDEGEE, per germline. CDR3 loop: CASSLEQEGYNEQFF. CDR3 nucleotides: TGTGCCAGCAGCTTGGAACAGGAAGGATACAATGAGCAGTTCTTC.

The genes are TRBV5-4 and TRBJ2-3, with TRBD2 matching 10 bases. Germline CDR1 reads SGHNT; CDR2 reads YYREEE (reference sequence). The CDR3 is 15 residues long. Trimming cost V 3 bases and J 2 bases; bases outside gene matches: 3. CDR3 in DNA: TGTGCCAGCAGCTCCAGCGGGGGGGCCACAGATACGCAGTATTTT. This encodes CASSSSGGATDTQYF.

This rearrangement joins TRBV28 to TRBJ2-4, with 7 bases that match TRBD2. V shed 5 bases and J 7 bases; nucleotides not matched to a gene: 5. Germline CDR1 reads MDHEN; CDR2 reads SYDVKM. The CDR3 is made up of 13 amino acids. CDR3 sequence reads: CASSRGDLNIQYF. The CDR3 coding sequence is TGTGCCAGCAGTCGGGGGGATCTGAACATTCAGTACTTC.

The genes are TRBV4-2 and TRBJ1-1, with TRBD1 matching 7 bases. Germline assignment: CDR1 LGHNA and CDR2 YNFKEQ. The CDR3 runs to 14 residues. With V trimmed by 4 bases and J by 4 bases, 6 bases remained unmatched. CDR3 sequence reads: CASSRGDSSTEAFF. The CDR3 coding sequence is TGTGCCAGCAGCCGGGGGGACAGTAGCACTGAAGCTTTCTTT.

CDR3 DNA sequence: TGTGCCACCCGGGGACAGGGGGCGTCTTCTAATGAAAAACTGTTTTTT. This encodes CATRGQGASSNEKLFF. The chain combines TRBV18 with TRBJ1-4, with TRBD1 matching over 12 bases. The CDR3 is made up of 16 amino acids. V shed 10 bases and J 3 bases; nucleotides not matched to a gene: 9. Germline loops: CDR1 KGHSH, CDR2 LQKENI.

The chain is built from TRBV19 and TRBJ1-2; D is perhaps TRBD1 (6 bases). Germline loops: CDR1 LNHDA, CDR2 SQIVND (reference sequence). The V and J ends lost 5 bases and 4 bases respectively, with 20 bases between them. The CDR3 loop spans 16 amino acids. The CDR3 region has the DNA TGTGCCAGTAGTGGATATGGGTCAGGGGTTATCTATGGCTACACCTTC. Translated, it gives CASSGYGSGVIYGYTF.

V usage is TRBV7-9 and J usage is TRBJ2-7, with 15 bases matching TRBD2. The length of the CDR3 is 18 residues. Germline loops: CDR1 SEHNR, CDR2 FQNEAQ (reference sequence). The V gene end was trimmed by 1 base and the J gene end by 2 bases; junction bases not matched to a gene: 6. The CDR3 sequence: CASSLGGLAGGLTYEQYF. CDR3 sequence (DNA): TGTGCCAGCAGCTTAGGGGGACTAGCGGGGGGCTTAACCTACGAGCAGTACTTC.

The chain has TRBV5-6 and TRBJ1-1; 8 positions agree with TRBD1. J lost 1 base, V lost 0 bases, and 8 bases had no gene match. Per germline, CDR1 SGHDT and CDR2 YYEEEE. The CDR3 is 17 amino acids. In DNA, the CDR3 is TGTGCCAGCAGCTTGGGGCAGGGGGCGATAAGGAACACTGAAGCTTTCTTT. As protein: CASSLGQGAIRNTEAFF.

This chain uses TRBV2 with TRBJ1-1; D is undetermined. Trimming took 3 bases from V and 0 from J, leaving 11 bases between them. Germline CDR1 SNHLY, CDR2 FYNNEI. CDR3 size: 15 residues. This chain's CDR3 is CASSEEGVMNTEAFF. DNA for the CDR3: TGTGCCAGCAGTGAGGAGGGAGTGATGAACACTGAAGCTTTCTTT.

The chain recombines TRBV6-1 with TRBJ2-3; D remains unclear. The length of the CDR3 is 14 residues. Trimming cost V 7 bases and J 2 bases, with 13 bases left between them. Germline V gene sequence: CDR1 MNHNS, CDR2 SASEGT. CDR3 in amino acids: CASMEQLSTDTQYF. CDR3 nucleotides: TGTGCCAGCATGGAACAGCTCTCCACAGATACGCAGTATTTT.

This rearrangement joins TRBV19 to TRBJ1-5; a possible D gene is TRBD1 (6 bases). Trimming cost V 8 bases and J 2 bases, with 19 bases left between them. The germline gives CDR1 LNHDA, CDR2 SQIVND (reference sequence). This CDR3 comprises 16 residues. DNA of the CDR3: TGTGCCAGTGCCACTCCCCGGTCAGGGGGCAATCAGCCCCAGCATTTT. It is translated as CASATPRSGGNQPQHF.

V usage is TRBV18 and J usage is TRBJ1-4, with D unclear. The CDR3 is 15 amino acids. The V gene's germline CDR1 is KGHSH and CDR2 LQKENI. Trimming shortened V by 0 bases and J by 8 bases, and 13 bases separated the two germline ends. CDR3 bases: TGTGCCAGCTCACCACCCCAACCCTTCCAGGAAAAACTGTTTTTT. Amino acid sequence: CASSPPQPFQEKLFF.